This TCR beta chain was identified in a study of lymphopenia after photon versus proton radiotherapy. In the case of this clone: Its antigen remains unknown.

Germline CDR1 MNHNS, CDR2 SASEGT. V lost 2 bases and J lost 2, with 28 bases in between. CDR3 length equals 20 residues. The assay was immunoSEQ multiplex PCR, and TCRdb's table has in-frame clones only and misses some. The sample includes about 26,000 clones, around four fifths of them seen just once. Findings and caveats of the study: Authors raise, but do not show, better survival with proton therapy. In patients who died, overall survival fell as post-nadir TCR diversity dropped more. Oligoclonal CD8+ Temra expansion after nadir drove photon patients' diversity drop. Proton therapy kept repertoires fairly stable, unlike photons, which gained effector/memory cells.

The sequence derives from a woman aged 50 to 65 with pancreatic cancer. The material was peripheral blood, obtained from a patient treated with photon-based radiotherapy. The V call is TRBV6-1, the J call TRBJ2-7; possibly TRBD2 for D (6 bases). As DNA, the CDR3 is TGTGCCAGCAGTGAATTCCCCCGCCAGGGAGGTAAAGTAAATCCCTACGAGCAGTACTTC. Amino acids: CASSEFPRQGGKVNPYEQYF.